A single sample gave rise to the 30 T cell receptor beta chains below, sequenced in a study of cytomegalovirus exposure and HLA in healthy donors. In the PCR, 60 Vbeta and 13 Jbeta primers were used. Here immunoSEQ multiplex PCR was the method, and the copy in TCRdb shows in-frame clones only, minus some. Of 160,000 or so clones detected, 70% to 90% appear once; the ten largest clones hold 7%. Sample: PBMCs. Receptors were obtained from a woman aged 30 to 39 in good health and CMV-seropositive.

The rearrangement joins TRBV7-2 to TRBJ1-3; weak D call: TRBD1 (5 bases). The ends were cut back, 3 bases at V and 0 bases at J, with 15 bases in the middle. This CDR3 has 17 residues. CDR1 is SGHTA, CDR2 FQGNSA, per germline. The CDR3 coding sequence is TGTGCCAGCAGCTTCTCAGGGAACCCGAGCTCTGGAAACACCATATATTTT. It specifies CASSFSGNPSSGNTIYF.

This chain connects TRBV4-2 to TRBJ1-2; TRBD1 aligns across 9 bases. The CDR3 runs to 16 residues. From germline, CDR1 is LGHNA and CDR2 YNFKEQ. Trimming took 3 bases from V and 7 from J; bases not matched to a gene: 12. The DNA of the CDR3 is TGTGCCAGCAGCCAGGTAGGGGGACAGGGATTTGGTGGCTACACCTTC. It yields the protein CASSQVGGQGFGGYTF.

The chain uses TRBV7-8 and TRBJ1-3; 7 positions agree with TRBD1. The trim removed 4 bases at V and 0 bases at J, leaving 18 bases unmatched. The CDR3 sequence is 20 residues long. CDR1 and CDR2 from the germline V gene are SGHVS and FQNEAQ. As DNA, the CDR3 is TGTGCCAGCAGCTCTCCCGAGACAGGGAATCTATTTAGCTCTGGAAACACCATATATTTT. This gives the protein CASSSPETGNLFSSGNTIYF.

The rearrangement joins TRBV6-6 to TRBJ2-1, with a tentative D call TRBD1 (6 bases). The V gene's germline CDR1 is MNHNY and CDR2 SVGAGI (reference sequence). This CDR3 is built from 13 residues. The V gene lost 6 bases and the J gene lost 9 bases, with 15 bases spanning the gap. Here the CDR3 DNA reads TGTGCCAGCAGGGCAGGGGAGAGAGGTGAGCAGTTCTTC. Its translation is CASRAGERGEQFF.

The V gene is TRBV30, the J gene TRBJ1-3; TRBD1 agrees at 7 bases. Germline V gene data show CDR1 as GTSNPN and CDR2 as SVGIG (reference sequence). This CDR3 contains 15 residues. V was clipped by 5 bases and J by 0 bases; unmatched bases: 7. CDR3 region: CAWAVGQSSGNTIYF. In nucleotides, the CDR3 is TGTGCCTGGGCCGTGGGACAGAGCTCTGGAAACACCATATATTTT.

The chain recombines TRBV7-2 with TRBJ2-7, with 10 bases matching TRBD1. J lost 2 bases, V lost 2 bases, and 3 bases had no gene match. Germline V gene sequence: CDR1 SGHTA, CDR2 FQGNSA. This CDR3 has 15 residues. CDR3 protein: CASSLRTGGTYEQYF. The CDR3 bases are TGTGCCAGCAGCTTAAGGACAGGGGGAACCTACGAGCAGTACTTC.

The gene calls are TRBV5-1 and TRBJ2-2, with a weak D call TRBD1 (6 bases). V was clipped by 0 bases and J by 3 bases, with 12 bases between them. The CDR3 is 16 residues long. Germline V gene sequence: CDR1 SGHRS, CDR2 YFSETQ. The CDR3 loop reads CASSLEAGVYTGELFF. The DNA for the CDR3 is TGCGCCAGCAGCTTGGAGGCAGGGGTGTACACCGGGGAGCTGTTTTTT.

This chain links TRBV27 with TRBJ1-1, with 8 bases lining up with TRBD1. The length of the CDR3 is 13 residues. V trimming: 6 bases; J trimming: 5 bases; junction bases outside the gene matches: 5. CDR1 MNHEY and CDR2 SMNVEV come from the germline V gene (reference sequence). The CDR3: CASSWTGMTEAFF. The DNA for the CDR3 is TGTGCCAGCAGCTGGACAGGGATGACTGAAGCTTTCTTT.

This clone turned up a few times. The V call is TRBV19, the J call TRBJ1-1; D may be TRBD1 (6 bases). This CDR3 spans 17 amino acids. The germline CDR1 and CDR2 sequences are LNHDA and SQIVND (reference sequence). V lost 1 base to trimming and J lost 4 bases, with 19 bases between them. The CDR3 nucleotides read TGTGCCAGTAGTATAGTGAGGGGTACAGGGTCGACCACTGAAGCTTTCTTT. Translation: CASSIVRGTGSTTEAFF. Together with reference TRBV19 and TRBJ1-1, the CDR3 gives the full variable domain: DGGITQSPKYLFRKEGQNVTLSCEQNLNHDAMYWYRQDPGQGLRLIYYSQIVNDFQKGDIAEGYSVSREKKESFPLTVTSAQKNPTAFYLCASSIVRGTGSTTEAFFGQGTRLTVV.

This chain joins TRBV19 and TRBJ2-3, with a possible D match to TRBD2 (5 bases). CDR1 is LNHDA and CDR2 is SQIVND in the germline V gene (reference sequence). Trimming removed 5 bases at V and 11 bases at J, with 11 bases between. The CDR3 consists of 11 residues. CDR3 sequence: CASSAGLRQYF. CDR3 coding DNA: TGTGCCAGTAGTGCGGGCCTTCGGCAGTATTTT.

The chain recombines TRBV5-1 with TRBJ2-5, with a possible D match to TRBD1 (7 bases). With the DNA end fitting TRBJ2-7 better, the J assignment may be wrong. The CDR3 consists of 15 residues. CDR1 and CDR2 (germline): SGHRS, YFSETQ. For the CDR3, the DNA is TGCGCCAGCCGAGGAGGGGACAGCGATTCCTACGAGCAGTACTTC. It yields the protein CASRGGDSDSYEQYF.

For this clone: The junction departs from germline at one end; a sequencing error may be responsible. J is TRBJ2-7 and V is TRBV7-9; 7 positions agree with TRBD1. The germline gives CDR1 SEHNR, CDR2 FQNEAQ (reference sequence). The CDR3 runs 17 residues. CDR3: CSSSFPPEDRAWEEQYF. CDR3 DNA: TGTTCCAGCAGTTTCCCTCCGGAAGACAGGGCTTGGGAAGAGCAGTACTTC. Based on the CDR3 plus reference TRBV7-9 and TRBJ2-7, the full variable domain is DTGVSQNPRHKITKRGQNVTFRCDPISEHNRLYWYRQTLGQGPEFLTYFQNEAQLEKSRLLSDRFSAERPKGSFSTLEIQRTEQGDSAMYLCSSSFPPEDRAWEEQYFGPGTRLTVT.

The CDR3 DNA follows: TGCGCCAGCAGCCAAGCGAAAACCCCCGGGACAGGGGGCTGGACGCAGTATTTT. This gives the protein CASSQAKTPGTGGWTQYF. The chain links TRBV4-3 to TRBJ2-3, with TRBD1 matching over 12 bases. The CDR3 has 18 amino acids. Unmatched junction bases numbered 14, after V lost 1 base and J lost 9 bases. Germline V CDR1 and CDR2: LGHNA, YSLEER.

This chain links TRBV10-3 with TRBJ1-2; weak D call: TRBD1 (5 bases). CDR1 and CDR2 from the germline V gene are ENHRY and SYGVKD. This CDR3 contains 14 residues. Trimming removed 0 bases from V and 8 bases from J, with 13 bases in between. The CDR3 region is CAISESPGFGGYTF. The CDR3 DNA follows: TGTGCCATCAGTGAGTCACCAGGGTTCGGGGGCTACACCTTC.

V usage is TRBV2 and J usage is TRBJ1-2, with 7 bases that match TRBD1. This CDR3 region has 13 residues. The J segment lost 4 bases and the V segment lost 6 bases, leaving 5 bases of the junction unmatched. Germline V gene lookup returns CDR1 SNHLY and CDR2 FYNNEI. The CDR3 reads CASSRGQSYGYTF. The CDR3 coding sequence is TGTGCCAGCAGCCGGGGACAGTCCTATGGCTACACCTTC.

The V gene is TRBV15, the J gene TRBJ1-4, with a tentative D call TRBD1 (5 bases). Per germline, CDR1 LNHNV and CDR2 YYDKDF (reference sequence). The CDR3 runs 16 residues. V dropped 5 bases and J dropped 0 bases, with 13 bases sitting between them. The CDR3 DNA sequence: TGTGCCACCAGCCGCGGGGGAACTGCAACTAATGAAAAACTGTTTTTT. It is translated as CATSRGGTATNEKLFF.

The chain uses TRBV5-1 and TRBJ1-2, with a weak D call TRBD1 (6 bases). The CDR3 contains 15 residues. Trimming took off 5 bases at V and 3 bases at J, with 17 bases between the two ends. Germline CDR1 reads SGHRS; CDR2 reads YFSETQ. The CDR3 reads CASRSLPRTDYGYTF. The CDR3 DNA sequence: TGCGCCAGCAGGTCCCTCCCCCGGACAGACTATGGCTACACCTTC.

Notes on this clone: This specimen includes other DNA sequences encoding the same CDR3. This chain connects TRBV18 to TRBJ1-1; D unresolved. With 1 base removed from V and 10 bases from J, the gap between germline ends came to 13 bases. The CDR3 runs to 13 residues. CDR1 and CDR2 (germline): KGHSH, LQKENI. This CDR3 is CASSPRQEDLAFF. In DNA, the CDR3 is TGTGCCAGCTCACCACGGCAGGAGGATTTAGCTTTCTTT.

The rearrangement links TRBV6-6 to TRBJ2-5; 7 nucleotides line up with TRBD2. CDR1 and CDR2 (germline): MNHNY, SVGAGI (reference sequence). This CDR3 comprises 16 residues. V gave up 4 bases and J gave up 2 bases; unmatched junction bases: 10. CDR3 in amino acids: CASSSTSRGGQETQYF. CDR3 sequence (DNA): TGTGCCAGCAGTTCAACCTCCCGGGGAGGGCAAGAGACCCAGTACTTC.

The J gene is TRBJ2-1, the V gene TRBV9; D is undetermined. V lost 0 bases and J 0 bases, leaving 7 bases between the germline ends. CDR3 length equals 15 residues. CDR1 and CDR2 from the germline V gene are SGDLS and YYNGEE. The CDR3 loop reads CASSVDASSYNEQFF. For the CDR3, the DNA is TGTGCCAGCAGCGTAGACGCCAGCTCCTACAATGAGCAGTTCTTC.

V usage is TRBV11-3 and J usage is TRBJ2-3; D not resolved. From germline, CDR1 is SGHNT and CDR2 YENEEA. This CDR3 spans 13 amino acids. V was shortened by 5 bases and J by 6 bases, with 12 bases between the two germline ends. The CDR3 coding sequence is TGTGCCAGCAGCCTAAGACATGGGGATACGCAGTATTTT. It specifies CASSLRHGDTQYF.

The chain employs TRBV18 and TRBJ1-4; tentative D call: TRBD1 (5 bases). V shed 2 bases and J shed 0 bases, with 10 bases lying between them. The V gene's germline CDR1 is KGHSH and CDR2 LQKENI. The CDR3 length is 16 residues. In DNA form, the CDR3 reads TGTGCCAGCTCACCAAGACAGACAGCAACTAATGAAAAACTGTTTTTT. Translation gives CASSPRQTATNEKLFF.

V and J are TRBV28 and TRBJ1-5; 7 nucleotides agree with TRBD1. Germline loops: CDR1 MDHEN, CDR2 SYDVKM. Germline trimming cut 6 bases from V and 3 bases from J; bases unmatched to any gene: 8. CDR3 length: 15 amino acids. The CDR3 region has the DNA TGTGCCAGCAGCCTCGGGACAGAACTCAATCAGCCCCAGCATTTT. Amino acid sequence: CASSLGTELNQPQHF. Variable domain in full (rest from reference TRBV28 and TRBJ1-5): DVKVTQSSRYLVKRTGEKVFLECVQDMDHENMFWYRQDPGLGLRLIYFSYDVKMKEKGDIPEGYSVSREKKERFSLILESASTNQTSMYLCASSLGTELNQPQHFGDGTRLSIL.

The CDR3 sequence is CASSRGGGDEQYF. CDR3 DNA: TGTGCCAGCAGCCGAGGAGGGGGCGACGAGCAGTACTTC. The chain has TRBV7-8 and TRBJ2-7, with D possibly TRBD1 on 7 matching bases. V gave up 5 bases and J gave up 5 bases, with 13 bases separating them. The CDR3 loop spans 13 amino acids. The germline V gene has CDR1 SGHVS and CDR2 FQNEAQ.

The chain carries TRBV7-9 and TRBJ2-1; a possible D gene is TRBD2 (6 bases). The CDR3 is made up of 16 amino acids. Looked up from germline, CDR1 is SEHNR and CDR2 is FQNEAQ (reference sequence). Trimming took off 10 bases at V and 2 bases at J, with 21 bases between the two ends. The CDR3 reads CATRPSAGLAYNEQFF. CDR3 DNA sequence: TGTGCCACCCGCCCATCGGCGGGGTTGGCCTACAATGAGCAGTTCTTC.

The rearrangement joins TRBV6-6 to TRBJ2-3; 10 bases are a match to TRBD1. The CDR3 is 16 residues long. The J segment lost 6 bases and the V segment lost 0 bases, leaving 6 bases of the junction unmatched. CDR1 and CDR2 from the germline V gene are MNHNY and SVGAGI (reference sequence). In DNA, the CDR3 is TGTGCCAGCAGTTACTCGGACAGGGGGGACCGGGATACGCAGTATTTT. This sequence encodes CASSYSDRGDRDTQYF.

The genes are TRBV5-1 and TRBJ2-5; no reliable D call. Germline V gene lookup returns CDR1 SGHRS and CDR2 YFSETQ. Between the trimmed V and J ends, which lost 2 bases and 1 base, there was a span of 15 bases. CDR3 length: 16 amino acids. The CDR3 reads CASSFGSQAIQETQYF. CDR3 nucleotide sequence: TGCGCCAGCAGCTTTGGATCCCAGGCGATCCAAGAGACCCAGTACTTC.

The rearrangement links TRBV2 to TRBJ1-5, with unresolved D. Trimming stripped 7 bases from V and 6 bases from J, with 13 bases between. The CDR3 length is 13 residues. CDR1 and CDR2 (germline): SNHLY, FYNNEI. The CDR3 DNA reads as TGTGCCAGCACCAGAGAGGGATCTCAGCCCCAGCATTTT. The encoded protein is CASTREGSQPQHF. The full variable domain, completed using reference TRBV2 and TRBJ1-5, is EPEVTQTPSHQVTQMGQEVILRCVPISNHLYFYWYRQILGQKVEFLVSFYNNEISEKSEIFDDQFSVERPDGSNFTLKIRSTKLEDSAMYFCASTREGSQPQHFGDGTRLSIL.

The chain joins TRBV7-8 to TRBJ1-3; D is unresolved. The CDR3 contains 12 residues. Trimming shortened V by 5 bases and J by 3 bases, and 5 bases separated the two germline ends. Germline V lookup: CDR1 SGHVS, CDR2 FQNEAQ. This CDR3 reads CASSPSGNTIYF. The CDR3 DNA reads TGTGCCAGCAGCCCGAGTGGAAACACCATATATTTT.

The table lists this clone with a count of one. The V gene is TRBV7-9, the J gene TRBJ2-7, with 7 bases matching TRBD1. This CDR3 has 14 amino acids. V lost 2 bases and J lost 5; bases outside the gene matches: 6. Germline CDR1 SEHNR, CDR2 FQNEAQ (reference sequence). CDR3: CASSLTGDGNEQYF. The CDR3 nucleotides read TGTGCCAGCAGCTTAACAGGGGATGGGAACGAGCAGTACTTC.